This paragraph reports one TCR beta chain. These data are taken from a study of OX40 agonist ivuxolimab in advanced cancers. The wider study: The group had a mean age of 60 years, ranged from about 20 to 80, and was just under 85% male.

Repertoires were generated with immunoSEQ multiplex PCR, while TCRdb's copy carries only in-frame clones and drops some. Of approximately 30,000 clones listed, 70% to 80% are singletons. The junction had 9 bases not matched to a gene; V was cut back by 1 base and J by 7 bases. This CDR3 has 14 amino acids. Germline V gene data show CDR1 as SQVTM and CDR2 as ANQGSEA. The sequencing here drew on CD4+ or CD8+ T cells sorted from blood, taken in a trial of the OX40 agonist ivuxolimab. This clonotype originated in an adult with an advanced solid tumor such as melanoma, head and neck, liver or kidney cancer. J is TRBJ1-1 and V is TRBV29-1; 7 nucleotides line up with TRBD1. The CDR3 loop is CSVEGLGGFGEAFF. The CDR3 DNA follows: TGCAGCGTTGAAGGATTAGGGGGCTTTGGTGAAGCTTTCTTT.